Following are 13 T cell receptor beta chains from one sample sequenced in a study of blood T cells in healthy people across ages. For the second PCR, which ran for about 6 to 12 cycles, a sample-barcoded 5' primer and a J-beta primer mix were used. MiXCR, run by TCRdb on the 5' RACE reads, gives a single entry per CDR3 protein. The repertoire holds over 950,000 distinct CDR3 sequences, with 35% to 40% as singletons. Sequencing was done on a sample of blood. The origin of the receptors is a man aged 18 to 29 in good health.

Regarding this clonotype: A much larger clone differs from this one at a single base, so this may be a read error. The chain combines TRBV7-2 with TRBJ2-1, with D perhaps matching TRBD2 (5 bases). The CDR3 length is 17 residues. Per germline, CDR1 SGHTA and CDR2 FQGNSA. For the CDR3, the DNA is TGTGCCAGCAGCTTAGCGGATGAGGGTCCCATCTACAATGAGCAGCTCTTC. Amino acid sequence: CASSLADEGPIYNEQLF. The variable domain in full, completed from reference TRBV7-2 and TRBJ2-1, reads GAGVSQSPSNKVTEKGKDVELRCDPISGHTALYWYRQSLGQGLEFLIYFQGNSAPDKSGLPSDRFSAERTGGSVSTLTIQRTQQEDSAVYLCASSLADEGPIYNEQLFGPGTRLTVL.

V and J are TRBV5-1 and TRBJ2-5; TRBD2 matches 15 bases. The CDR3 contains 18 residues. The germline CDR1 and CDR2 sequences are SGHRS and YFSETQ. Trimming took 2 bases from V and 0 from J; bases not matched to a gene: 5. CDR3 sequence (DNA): TGCGCCAGCAGCTTTGGGACTAGCGGGGGGTACGACCAAGAGACCCAGTACTTC. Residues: CASSFGTSGGYDQETQYF.

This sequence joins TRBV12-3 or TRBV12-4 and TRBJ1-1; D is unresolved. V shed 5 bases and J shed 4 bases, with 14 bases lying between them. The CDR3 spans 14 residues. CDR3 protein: CASSRTARGTEAFF. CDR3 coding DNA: TGTGCCAGCAGTCGAACCGCCCGGGGCACTGAAGCTTTCTTT.

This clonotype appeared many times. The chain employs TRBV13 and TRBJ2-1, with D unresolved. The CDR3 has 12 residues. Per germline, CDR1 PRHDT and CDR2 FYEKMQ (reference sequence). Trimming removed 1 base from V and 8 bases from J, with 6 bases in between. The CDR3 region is CASSLEVDEQFF. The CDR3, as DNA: TGTGCCAGCAGCTTAGAGGTCGATGAGCAGTTCTTC.

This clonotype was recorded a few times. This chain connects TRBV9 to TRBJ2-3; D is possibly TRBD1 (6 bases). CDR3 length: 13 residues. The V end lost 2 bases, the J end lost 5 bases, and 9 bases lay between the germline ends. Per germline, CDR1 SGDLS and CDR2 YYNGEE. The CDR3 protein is CASSVTGIDTQYF. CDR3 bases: TGTGCCAGCAGCGTTACAGGGATAGATACGCAGTATTTT.

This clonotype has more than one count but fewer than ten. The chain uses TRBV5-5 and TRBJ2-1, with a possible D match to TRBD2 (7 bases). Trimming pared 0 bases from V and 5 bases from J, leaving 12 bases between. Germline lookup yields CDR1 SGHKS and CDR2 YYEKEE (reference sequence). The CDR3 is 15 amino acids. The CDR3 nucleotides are TGTGCCAGCAGCTTGGGGGGGGGGCCGAACAATGAGCAGTTCTTC. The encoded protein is CASSLGGGPNNEQFF.

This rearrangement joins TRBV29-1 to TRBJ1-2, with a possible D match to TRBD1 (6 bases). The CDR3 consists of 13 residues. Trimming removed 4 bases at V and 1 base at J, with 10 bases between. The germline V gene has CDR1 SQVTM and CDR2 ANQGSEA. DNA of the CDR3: TGCAGCGTTGTCGGGGGCTATAACTATGGCTACACCTTC. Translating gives CSVVGGYNYGYTF. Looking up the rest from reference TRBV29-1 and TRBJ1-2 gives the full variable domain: SAVISQKPSRDICQRGTSLTIQCQVDSQVTMMFWYRQQPGQSLTLIATANQGSEATYESGFVIDKFPISRPNLTFSTLTVSNMSPEDSSIYLCSVVGGYNYGYTFGSGTRLTVV.

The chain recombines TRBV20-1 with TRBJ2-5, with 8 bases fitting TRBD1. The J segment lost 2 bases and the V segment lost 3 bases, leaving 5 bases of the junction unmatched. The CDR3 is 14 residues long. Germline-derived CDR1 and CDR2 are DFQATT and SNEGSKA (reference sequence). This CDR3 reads CSASPTGAQETQYF. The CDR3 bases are TGCAGTGCTAGCCCGACAGGGGCACAAGAGACCCAGTACTTC.

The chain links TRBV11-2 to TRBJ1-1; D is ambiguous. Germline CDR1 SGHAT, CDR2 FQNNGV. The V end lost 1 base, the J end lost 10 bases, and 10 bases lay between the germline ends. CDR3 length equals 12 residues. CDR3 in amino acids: CASSLVHSGAFF. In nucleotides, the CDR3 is TGTGCCAGCAGCTTAGTCCATTCCGGAGCTTTCTTT.

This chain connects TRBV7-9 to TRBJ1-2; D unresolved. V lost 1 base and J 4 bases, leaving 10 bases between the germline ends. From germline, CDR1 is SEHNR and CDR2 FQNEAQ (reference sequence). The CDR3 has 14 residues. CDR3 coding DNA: TGTGCCAGCAGCTTAGTCGGGGATGTCTATGGCTACACCTTC. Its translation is CASSLVGDVYGYTF.

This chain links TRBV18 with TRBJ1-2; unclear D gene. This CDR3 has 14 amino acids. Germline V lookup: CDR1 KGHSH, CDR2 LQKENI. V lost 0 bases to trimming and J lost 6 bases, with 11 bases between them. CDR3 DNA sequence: TGTGCCAGCTCACCACCGATCCGGGGAAATGGCTACACCTTC. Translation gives CASSPPIRGNGYTF.

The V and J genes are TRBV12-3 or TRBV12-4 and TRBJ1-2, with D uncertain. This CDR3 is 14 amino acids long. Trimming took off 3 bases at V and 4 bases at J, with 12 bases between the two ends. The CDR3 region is CASSFTTVFYGYTF. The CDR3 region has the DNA TGTGCCAGCAGTTTTACGACCGTGTTCTATGGCTACACCTTC.

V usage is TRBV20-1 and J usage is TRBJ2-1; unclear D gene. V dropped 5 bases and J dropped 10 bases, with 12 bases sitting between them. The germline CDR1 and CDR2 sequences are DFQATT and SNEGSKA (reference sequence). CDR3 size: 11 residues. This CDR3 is CSAHRQWEQFF. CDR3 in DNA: TGCAGTGCTCACAGACAATGGGAGCAGTTCTTC.